The present T cell receptor beta chain was sequenced within a study of beta chain features in type 1 diabetes. General observations from the study: PCR could preferentially amplify shorter templates, alike in patients and controls. The naive, central memory and Treg TCRB repertoires of patients appeared to be more similar to one another than those of healthy donors.

Germline V gene data show CDR1 as SGHVS and CDR2 as FNYEAQ. Losses at the gene ends were 6 bases for V and 1 base for J; bases not matched to a gene: 5. This CDR3 spans 15 amino acids. Sorted populations all had greater than 95% purity. The sequenced template was cDNA made from the entire isolated RNA. Libraries were prepared by immunoSEQ multiplex PCR; TCRdb keeps only in-frame clonotypes and omits some of them. The sample includes more than 130,000 clones, around 7% of them seen just once. In this sample, this clone turned up many times. The target antigen is unknown. This sequence was found in a woman aged 30 to 39 in good health. Sample: central memory CD4+ T cells from blood. The V and J genes are TRBV7-6 and TRBJ2-7; TRBD1 matches 11 bases. The CDR3 reads CASSVGTGGSYEQYF. The CDR3 DNA sequence: TGTGCCAGCAGTGTAGGGACAGGGGGATCCTACGAGCAGTACTTC.